This TCR beta chain was documented in a study of OX40 agonist ivuxolimab in advanced cancers. Study at large: Ivuxolimab, which is an agonistic anti-OX40 (CD134) antibody, was administered to the patients. Study results and limitations: At 0.1 to 3.0 mg/kg and by week 6, clonal expansion occurred in CD4+ and CD8+ blood T cells.

Per germline, CDR1 LNHDA and CDR2 SQIVND (reference sequence). The CDR3 consists of 15 residues. The V end was cut by 8 bases, the J end by 2 bases, with 19 bases between. A word on this clone: Its specificity is not known.

Autoimmune disease history or systemic immunosuppression led to patients being barred. Blood specimens came from baseline, cycle 4 day 1, and cycle 7 day 1. Only in-frame clones appear in the TCRdb table, and some are missing; sequencing was by immunoSEQ multiplex PCR. The sample lists fewer than 85,000 clones, 92% seen once, with 0.5% to 0.55% in the top ten. This specimen consisted of CD4+ or CD8+ T cells sorted from blood, obtained in a trial of the OX40 agonist ivuxolimab. The rearrangement links TRBV19 to TRBJ2-7; the D gene is possibly TRBD2 (5 bases). The clonotype was recovered from an adult with an advanced solid tumor such as melanoma, head and neck, liver or kidney cancer. CDR3 bases: TGTGCCAGTCTAATGGCGGGCCGGCCCCCCTACGAGCAGTACTTC. Protein: CASLMAGRPPYEQYF.